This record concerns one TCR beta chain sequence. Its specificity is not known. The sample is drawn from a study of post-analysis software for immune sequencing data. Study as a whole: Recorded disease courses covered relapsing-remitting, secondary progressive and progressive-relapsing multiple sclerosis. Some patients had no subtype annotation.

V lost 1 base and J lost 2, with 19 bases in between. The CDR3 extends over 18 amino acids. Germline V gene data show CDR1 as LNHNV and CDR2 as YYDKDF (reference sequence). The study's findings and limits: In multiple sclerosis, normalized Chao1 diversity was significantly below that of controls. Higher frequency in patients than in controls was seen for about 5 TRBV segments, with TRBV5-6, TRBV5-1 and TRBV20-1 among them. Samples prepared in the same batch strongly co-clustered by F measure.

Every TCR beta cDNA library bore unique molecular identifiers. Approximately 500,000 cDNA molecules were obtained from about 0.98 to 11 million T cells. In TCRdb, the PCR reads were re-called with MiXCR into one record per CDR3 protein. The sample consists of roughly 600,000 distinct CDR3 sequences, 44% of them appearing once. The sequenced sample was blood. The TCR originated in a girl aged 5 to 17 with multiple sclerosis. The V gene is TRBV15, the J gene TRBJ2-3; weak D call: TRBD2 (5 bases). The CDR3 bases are TGTGCCACCAGCAGAGGCCCCCCCCTAGCAGCGATCACAGATACGCAGTATTTT. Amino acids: CATSRGPPLAAITDTQYF.